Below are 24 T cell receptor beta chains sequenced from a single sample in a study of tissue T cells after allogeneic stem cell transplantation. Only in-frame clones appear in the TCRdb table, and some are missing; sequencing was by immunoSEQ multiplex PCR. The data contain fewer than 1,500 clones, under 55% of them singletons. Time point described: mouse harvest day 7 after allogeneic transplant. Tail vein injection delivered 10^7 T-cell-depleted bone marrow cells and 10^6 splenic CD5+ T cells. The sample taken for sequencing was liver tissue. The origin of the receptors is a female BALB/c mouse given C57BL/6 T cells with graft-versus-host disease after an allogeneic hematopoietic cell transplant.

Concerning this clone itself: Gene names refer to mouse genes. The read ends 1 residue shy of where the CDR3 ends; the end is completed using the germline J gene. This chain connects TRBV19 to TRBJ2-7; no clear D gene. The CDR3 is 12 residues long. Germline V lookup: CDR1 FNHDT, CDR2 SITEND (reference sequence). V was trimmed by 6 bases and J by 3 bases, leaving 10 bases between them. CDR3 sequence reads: CASKASFYEQYF. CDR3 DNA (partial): TGTGCCAGCAAGGCGAGCTTCTATGAACAGTAC.

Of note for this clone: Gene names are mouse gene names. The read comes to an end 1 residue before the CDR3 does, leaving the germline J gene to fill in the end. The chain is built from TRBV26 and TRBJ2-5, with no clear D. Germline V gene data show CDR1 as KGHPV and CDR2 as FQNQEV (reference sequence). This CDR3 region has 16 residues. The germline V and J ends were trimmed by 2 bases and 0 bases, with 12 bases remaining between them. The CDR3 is CASSLGQSLNQDTQYF. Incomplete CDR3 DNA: TGTGCCAGCAGTCTGGGGCAAAGCCTTAACCAAGACACCCAGTAC.

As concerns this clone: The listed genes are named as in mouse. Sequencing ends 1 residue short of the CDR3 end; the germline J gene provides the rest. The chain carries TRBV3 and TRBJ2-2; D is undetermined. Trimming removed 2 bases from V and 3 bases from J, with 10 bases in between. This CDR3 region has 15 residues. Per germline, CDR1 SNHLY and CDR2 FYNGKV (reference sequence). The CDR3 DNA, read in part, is TGTGCCAGCAGCTTAACCGGGAGGGACACCGGGCAGCTCTAC. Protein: CASSLTGRDTGQLY. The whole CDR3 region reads CASSLTGRDTGQLYF.

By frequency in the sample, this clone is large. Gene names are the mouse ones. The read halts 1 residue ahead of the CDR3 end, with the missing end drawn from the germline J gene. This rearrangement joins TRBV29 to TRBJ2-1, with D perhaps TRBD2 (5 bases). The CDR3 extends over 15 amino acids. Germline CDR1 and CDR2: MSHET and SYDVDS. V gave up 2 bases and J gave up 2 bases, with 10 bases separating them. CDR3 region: CASSLGLGDYAEQFF. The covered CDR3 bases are TGTGCTAGCAGTTTAGGGCTGGGAGACTATGCTGAGCAGTTC.

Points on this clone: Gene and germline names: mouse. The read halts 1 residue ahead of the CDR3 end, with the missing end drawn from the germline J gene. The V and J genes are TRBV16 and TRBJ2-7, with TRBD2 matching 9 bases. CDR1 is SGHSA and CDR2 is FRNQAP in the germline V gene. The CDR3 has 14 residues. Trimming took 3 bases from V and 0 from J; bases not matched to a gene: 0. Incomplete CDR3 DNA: TGTGCAAGCAGCTTCTGGGGGGGCTCCTATGAACAGTAC. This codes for CASSFWGGSYEQY. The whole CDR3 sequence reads CASSFWGGSYEQYF.

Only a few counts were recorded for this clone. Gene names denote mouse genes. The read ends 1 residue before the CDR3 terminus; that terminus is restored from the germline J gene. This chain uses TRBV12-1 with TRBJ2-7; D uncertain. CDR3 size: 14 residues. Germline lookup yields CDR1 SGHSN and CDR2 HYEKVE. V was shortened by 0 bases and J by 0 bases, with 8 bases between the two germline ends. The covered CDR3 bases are TGTGCCAGCTCTCTCGACGGGGTCTCCTATGAACAGTAC. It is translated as CASSLDGVSYEQY. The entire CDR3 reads CASSLDGVSYEQYF. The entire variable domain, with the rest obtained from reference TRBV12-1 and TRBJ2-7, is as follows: DSGVVQSPRHIIKEKGGRSVLTCIPISGHSNVVWYQQTLGKELKFLIQHYEKVERDKGFLPSRFSVQQFDDYHSEMNMSALELEDSAMYFCASSLDGVSYEQYFGPGTRLTVL.

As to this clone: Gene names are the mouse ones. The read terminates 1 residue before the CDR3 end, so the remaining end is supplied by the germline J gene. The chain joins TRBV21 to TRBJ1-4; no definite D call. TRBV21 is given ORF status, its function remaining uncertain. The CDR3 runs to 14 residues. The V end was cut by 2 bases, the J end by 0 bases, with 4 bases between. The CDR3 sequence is CASSQNISNERLFF. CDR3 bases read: TGTGCTAGCAGTCAAAATATTTCCAACGAAAGATTATTT.

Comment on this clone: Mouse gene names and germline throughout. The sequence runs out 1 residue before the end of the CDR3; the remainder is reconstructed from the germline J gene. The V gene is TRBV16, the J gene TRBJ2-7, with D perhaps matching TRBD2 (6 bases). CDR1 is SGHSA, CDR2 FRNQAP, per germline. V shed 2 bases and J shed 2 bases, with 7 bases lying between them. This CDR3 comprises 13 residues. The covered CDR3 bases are TGTGCAAGCAGCTTATTGGGGGCCTATGAACAGTAC. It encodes CASSLLGAYEQY. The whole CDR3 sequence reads CASSLLGAYEQYF.

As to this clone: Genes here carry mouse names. The CDR3 bases that were read are TGTGCCAGCAGTGATGCACGGGGCACAGAAGTCTTC. It encodes CASSDARGTEVF. The CDR3 in full is CASSDARGTEVFF. The chain combines TRBV13-1 with TRBJ1-1; D not resolved. Read coverage stops 1 residue before the CDR3 terminus; the germline J gene supplies the remainder. V lost 0 bases, J lost 4 bases, and 7 bases lay in between. Germline CDR1 reads NSHNY; CDR2 reads SYGAGN. The CDR3 contains 13 residues.

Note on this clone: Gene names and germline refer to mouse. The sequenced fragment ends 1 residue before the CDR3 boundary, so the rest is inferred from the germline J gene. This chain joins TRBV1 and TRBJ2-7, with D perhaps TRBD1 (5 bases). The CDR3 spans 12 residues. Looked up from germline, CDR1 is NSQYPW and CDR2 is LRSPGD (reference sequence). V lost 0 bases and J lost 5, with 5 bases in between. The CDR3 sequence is CTCSADRDEQYF. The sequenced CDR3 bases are TGCACCTGCAGTGCAGACAGGGATGAACAGTAC. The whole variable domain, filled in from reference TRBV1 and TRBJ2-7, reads VTLLEQNPRWRLVPRGQAVNLRCILKNSQYPWMSWYQQDLQKQLQWLFTLRSPGDKEVKSLPGADYLATRVTDTELRLQVANMSQGRTLYCTCSADRDEQYFGPGTRLTVL.

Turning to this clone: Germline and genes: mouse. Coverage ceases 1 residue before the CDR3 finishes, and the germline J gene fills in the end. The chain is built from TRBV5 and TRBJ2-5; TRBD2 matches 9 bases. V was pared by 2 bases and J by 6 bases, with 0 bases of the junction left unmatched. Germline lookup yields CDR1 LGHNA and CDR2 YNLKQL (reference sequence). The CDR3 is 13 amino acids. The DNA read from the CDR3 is TGTGCCAGCAGCCAAACTGGGGGGGACACCCAGTAC. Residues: CASSQTGGDTQY. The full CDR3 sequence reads CASSQTGGDTQYF.

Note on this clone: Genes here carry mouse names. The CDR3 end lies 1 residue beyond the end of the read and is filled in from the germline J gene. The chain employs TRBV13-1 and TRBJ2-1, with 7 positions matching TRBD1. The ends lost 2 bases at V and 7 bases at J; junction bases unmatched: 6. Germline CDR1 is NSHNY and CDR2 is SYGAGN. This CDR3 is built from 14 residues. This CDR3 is CASSETGKGAEQFF. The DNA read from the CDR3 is TGTGCCAGCAGTGAGACAGGGAAAGGGGCTGAGCAGTTC.

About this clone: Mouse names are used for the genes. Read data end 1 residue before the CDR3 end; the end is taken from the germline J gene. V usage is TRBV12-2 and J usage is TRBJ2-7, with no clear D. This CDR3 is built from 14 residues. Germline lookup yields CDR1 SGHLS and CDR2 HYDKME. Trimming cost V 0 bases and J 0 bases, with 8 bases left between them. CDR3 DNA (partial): TGTGCCAGCTCTCTCGACGGGGTCTCCTATGAACAGTAC. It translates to CASSLDGVSYEQY. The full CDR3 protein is CASSLDGVSYEQYF.

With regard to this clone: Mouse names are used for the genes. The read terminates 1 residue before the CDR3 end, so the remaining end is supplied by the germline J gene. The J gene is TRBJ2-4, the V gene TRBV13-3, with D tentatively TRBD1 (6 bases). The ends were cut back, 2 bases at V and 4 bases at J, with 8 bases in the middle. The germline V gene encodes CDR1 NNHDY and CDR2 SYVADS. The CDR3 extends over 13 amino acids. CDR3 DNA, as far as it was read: TGTGCCAGCAGTGAACGGGACAAAAACACCTTGTAC. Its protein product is CASSERDKNTLY. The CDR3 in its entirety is CASSERDKNTLYF.

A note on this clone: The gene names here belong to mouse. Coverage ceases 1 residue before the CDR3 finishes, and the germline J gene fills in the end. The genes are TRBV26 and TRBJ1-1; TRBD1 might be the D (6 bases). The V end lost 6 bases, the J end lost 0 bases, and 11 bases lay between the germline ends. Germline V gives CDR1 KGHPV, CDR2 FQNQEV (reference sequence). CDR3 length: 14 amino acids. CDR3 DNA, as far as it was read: TGTGCCAGCAGCCAGGGACATTCAAACACAGAAGTCTTC. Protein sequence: CASSQGHSNTEVF. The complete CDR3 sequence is CASSQGHSNTEVFF.

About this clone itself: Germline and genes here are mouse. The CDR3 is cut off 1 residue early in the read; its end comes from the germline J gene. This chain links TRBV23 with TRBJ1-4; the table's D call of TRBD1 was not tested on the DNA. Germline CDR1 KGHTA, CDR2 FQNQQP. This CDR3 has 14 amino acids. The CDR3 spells CSSSPGQGNERLFF. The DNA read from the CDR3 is TGCTCCAGCAGTCCGGGACAGGGGAACGAAAGATTATTT.

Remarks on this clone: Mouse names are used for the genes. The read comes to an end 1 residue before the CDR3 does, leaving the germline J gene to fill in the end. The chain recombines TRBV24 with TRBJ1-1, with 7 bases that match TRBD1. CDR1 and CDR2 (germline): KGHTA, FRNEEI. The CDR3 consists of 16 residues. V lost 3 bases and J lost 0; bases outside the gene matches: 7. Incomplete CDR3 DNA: TGTGCCAGCAGTCTCGATGACAGGGCAGCAAACACAGAAGTCTTC. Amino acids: CASSLDDRAANTEVF. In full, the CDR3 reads CASSLDDRAANTEVFF.

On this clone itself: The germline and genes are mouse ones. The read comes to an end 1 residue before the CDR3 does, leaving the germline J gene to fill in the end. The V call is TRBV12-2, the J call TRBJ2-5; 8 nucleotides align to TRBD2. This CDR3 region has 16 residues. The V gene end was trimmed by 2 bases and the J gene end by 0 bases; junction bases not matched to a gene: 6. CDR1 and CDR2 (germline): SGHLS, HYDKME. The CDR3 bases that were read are TGTGCCAGCTCTCCAGACTGGGGCCCTAACCAAGACACCCAGTAC. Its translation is CASSPDWGPNQDTQY. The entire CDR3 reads CASSPDWGPNQDTQYF.

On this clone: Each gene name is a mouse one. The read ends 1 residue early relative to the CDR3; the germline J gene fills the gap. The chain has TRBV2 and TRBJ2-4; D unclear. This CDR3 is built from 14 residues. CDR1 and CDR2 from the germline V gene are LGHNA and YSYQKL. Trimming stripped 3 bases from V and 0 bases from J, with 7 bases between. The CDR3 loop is CASSQRASQNTLYF. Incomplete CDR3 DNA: TGTGCCAGCAGCCAGAGGGCTAGTCAAAACACCTTGTAC.

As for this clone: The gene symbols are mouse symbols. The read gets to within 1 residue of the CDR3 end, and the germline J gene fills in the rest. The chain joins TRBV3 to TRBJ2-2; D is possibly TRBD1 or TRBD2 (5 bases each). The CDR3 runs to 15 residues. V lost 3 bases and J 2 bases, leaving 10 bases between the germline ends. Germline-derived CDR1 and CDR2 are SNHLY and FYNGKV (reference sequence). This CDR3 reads CASSLGRRNTGQLYF. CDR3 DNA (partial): TGTGCCAGCAGCTTGGGGCGCCGGAACACCGGGCAGCTCTAC. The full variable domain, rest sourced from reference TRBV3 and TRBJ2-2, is GPKVLQIPSHQIIDMGQMVTLNCDPVSNHLYFYWYKQILGQQMEFLVNFYNGKVMEKSKLFKDQFSVERPDGSYFTLKIQPTALEDSAVYFCASSLGRRNTGQLYFGEGSKLTVL.

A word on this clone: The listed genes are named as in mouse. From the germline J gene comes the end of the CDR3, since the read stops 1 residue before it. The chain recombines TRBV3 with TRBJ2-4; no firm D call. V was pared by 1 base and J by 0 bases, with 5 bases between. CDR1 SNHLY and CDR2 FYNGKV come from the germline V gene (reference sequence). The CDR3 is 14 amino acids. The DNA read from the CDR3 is TGTGCCAGCAGCTTAGGCACCAGTCAAAACACCTTGTAC. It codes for CASSLGTSQNTLY. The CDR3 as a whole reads CASSLGTSQNTLYF.

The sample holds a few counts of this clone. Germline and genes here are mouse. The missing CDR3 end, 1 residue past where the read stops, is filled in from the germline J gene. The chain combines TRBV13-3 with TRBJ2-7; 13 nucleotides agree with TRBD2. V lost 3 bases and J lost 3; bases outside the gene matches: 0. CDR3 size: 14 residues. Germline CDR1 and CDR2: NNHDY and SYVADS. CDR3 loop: CASSGDWGGYEQYF. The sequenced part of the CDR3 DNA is TGTGCCAGCAGTGGGGACTGGGGGGGCTATGAACAGTAC.

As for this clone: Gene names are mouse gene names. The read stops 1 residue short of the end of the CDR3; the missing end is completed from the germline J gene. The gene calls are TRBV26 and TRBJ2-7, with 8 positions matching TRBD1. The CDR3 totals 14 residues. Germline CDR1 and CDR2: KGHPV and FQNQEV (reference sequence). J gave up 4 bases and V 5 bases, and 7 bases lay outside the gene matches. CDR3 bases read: TGTGCCAGCAGTTTATCCGGGACAGGATATGAACAGTAC. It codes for CASSLSGTGYEQY. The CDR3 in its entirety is CASSLSGTGYEQYF.

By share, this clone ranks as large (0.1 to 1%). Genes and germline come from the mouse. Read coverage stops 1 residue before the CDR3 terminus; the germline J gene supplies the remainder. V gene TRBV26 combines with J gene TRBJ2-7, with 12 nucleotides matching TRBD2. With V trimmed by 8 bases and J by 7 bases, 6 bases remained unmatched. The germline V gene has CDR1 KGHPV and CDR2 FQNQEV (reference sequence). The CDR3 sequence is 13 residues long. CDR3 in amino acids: CASRDWGDREQYF. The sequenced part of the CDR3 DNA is TGTGCCAGCCGGGACTGGGGGGATCGGGAACAGTAC.